This TCR beta chain was observed in a study of patients and donors after allogeneic stem cell transplantation. V lost 0 bases to trimming and J lost 7 bases, with 13 bases between them. Germline CDR1 reads LGHDT; CDR2 reads YNNKEL (reference sequence). The CDR3 has 15 residues. TCRdb reprocessed the RT-PCR reads with MiXCR, giving one entry per CDR3 protein. The sample yields under 30,000 distinct CDR3 sequences, about 28% seen once. This sequence joins TRBV3-1 and TRBJ1-3; D call uncertain. The material sequenced was blood, either unsorted or a sorted T cell fraction (not recorded which). The TCR was taken from a human donor who was either an allogeneic HSCT recipient or a stem cell or donor lymphocyte infusion donor (not recorded which). It is not recorded whose cells these are; they may come from a transplant donor. CDR3 DNA sequence: TGTGCCAGCAGCCAAGAAAACAGAAAGAGGAACACCATATATTTT. As protein: CASSQENRKRNTIYF.